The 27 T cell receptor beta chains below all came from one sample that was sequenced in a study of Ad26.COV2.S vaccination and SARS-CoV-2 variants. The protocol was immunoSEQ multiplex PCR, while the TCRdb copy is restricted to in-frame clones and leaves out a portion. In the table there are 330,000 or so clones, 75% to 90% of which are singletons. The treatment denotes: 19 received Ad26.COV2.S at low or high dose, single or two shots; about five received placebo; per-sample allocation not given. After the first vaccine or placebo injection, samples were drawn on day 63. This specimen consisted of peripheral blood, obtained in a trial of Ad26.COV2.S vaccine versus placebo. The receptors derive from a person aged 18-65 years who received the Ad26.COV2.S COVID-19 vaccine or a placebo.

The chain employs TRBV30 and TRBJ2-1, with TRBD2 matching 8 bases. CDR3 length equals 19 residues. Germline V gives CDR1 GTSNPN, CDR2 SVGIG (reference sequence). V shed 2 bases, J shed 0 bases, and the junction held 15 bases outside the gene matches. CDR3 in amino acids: CAWSTQSPSGLYSYNEQFF. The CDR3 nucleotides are TGTGCCTGGAGTACCCAATCACCTAGCGGGCTGTACTCCTACAATGAGCAGTTCTTC.

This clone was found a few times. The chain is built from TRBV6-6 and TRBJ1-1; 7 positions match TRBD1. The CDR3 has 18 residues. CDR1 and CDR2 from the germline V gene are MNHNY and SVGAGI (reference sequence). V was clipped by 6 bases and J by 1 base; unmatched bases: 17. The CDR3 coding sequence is TGTGCCAGCAGCCGAGGATGGAACGACAGGGAGCAGAACACTGAAGCTTTCTTT. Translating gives CASSRGWNDREQNTEAFF.

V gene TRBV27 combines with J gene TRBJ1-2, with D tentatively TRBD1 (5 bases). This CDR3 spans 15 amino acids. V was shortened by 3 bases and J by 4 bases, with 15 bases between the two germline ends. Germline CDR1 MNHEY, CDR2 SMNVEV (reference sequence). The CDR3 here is CASSFAGTGGYGYTF. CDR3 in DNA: TGTGCCAGCAGTTTTGCCGGCACTGGGGGCTATGGCTACACCTTC.

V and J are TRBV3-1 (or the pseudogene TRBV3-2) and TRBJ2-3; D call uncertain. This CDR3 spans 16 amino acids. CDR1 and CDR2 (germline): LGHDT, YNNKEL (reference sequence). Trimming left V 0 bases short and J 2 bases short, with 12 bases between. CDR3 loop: CASSQEGPGFTDTQYF. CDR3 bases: TGTGCCAGCAGCCAAGAGGGTCCTGGCTTCACAGATACGCAGTATTTT.

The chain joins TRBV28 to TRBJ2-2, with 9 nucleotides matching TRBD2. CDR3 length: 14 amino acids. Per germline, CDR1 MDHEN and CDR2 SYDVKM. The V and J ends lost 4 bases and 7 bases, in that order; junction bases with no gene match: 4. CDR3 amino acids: CASSSGLANGELFF. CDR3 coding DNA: TGTGCCAGCAGTTCCGGACTAGCGAACGGGGAGCTGTTTTTT.

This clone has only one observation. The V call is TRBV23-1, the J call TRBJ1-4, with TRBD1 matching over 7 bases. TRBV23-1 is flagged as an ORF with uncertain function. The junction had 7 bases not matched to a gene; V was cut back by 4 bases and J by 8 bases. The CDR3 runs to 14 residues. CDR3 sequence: CASSPTGRWEKLFF. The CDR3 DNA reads TGCGCCAGCAGTCCGACAGGGCGGTGGGAAAAACTGTTTTTT.

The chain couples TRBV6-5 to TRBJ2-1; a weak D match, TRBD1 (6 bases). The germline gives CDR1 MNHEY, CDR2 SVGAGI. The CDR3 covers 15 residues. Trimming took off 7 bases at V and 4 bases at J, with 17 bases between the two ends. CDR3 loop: CASTLGRGLYNEQFF. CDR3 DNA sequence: TGTGCCAGCACCCTAGGTAGGGGGTTATACAATGAGCAGTTCTTC.

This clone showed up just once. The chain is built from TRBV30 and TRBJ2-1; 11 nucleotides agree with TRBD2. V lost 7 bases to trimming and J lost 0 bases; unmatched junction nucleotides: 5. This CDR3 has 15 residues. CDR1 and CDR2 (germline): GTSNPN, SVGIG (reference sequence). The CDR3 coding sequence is TGTGCCTCCGTAGCGGGAGGGAGCTCCTACAATGAGCAGTTCTTC. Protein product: CASVAGGSSYNEQFF.

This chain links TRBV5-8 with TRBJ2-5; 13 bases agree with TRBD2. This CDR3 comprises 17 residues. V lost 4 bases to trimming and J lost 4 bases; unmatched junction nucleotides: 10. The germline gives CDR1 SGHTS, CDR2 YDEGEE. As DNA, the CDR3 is TGTGCCAGCAGCCCCGAAGGACTAGCGGGAGTTCTAGAGACCCAGTACTTC. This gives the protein CASSPEGLAGVLETQYF.

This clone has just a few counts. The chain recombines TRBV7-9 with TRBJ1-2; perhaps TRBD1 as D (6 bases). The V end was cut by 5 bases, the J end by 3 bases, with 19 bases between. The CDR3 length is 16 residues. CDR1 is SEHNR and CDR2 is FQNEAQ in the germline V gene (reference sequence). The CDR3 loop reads CASSEGGTVAYYGYTF. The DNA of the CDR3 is TGTGCCAGCAGCGAAGGGGGTACAGTCGCGTACTATGGCTACACCTTC.

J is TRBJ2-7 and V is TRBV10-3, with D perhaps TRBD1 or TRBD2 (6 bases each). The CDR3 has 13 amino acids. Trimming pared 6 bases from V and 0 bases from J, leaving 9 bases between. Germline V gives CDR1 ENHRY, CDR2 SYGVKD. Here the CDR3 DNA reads TGTGCCATCAGCGAGGGGGGCTCCTACGAGCAGTACGTC. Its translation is CAISEGGSYEQYV.

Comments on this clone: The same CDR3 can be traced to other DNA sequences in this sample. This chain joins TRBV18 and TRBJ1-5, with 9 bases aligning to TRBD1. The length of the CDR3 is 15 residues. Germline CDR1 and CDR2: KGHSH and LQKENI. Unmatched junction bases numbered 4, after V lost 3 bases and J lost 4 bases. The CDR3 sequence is CASSPPGQGNQPQHF. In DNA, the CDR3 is TGTGCCAGCTCACCGCCGGGACAGGGAAATCAGCCCCAGCATTTT.

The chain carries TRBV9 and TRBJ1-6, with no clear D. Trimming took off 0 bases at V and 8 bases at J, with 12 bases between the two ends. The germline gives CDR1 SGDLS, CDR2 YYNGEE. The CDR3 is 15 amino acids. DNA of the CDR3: TGTGCCAGCAGCGTAGATAGGGCCGGTTATTCACCCCTCCACTTT. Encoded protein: CASSVDRAGYSPLHF.

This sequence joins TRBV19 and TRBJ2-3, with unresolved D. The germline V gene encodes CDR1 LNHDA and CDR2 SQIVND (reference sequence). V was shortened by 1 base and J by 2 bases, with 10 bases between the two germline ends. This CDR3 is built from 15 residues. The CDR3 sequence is CASSIAPRSTDTQYF. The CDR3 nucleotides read TGTGCCAGTAGTATAGCCCCGAGATCCACAGATACGCAGTATTTT. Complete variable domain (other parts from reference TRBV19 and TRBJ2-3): DGGITQSPKYLFRKEGQNVTLSCEQNLNHDAMYWYRQDPGQGLRLIYYSQIVNDFQKGDIAEGYSVSREKKESFPLTVTSAQKNPTAFYLCASSIAPRSTDTQYFGPGTRLTVL.

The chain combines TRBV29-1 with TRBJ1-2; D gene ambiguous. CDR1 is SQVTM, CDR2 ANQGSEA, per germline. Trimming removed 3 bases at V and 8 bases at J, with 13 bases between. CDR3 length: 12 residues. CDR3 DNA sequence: TGCAGCGTTGAGGTCAATGCCCTCGGCTACACCTTC. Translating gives CSVEVNALGYTF.

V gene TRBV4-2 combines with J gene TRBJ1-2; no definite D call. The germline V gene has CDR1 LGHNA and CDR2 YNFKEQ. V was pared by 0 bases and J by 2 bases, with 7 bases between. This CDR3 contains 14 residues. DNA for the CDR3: TGTGCCAGCAGCCAAGATCTGGGGAACTATGGCTACACCTTC. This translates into CASSQDLGNYGYTF.

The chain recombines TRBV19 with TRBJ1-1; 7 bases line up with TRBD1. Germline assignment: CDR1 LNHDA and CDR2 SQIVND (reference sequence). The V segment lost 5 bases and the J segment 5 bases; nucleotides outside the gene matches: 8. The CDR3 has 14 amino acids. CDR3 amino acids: CASSLLPGQTEAFF. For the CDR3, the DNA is TGTGCCAGTAGTCTACTTCCGGGACAGACTGAAGCTTTCTTT.

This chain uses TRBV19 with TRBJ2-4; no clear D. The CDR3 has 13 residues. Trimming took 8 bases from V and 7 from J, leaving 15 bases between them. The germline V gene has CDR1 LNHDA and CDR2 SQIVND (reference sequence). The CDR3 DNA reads TGTGCCAGTCTAACCCCCACAGCGAACATTCAGTACTTC. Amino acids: CASLTPTANIQYF.

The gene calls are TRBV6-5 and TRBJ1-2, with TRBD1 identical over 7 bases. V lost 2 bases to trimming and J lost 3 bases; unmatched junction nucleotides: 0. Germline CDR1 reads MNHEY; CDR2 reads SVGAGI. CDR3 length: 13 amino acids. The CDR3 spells CASSYGQDYGYTF. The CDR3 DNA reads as TGTGCCAGCAGTTACGGACAGGACTATGGCTACACCTTC.

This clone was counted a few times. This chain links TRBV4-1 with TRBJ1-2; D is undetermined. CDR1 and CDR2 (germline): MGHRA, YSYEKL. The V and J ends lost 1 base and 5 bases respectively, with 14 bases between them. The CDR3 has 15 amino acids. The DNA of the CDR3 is TGCGCCAGCAGCCAAGCTCGGGCAGCTACTTATGGCTACACCTTC. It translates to CASSQARAATYGYTF.

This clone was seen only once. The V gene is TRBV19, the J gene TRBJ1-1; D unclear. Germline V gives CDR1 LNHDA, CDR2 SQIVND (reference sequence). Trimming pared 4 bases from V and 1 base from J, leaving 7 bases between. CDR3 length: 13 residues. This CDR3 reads CASSKGGNTEAFF. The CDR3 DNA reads TGTGCCAGTAGTAAGGGAGGGAACACTGAAGCTTTCTTT.

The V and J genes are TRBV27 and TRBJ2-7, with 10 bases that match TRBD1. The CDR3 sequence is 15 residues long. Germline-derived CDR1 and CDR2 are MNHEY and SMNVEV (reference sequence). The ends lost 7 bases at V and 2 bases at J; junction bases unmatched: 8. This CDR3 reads CASTTSGTGAYEQYF. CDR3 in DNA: TGTGCCAGCACCACATCCGGGACAGGGGCCTACGAGCAGTACTTC.

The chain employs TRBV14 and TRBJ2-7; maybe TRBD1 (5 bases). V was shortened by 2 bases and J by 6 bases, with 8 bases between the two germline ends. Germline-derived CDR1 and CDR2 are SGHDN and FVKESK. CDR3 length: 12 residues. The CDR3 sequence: CASSQFQGEQYF. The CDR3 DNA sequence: TGTGCCAGCAGCCAATTCCAGGGCGAGCAGTACTTC. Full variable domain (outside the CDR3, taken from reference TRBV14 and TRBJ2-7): EAGVTQFPSHSVIEKGQTVTLRCDPISGHDNLYWYRRVMGKEIKFLLHFVKESKQDESGMPNNRFLAERTGGTYSTLKVQPAELEDSGVYFCASSQFQGEQYFGPGTRLTVT.

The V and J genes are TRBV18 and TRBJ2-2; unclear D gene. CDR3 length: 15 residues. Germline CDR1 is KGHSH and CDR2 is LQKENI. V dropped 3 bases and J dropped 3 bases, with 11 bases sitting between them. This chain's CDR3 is CASSPSRQDTGELFF. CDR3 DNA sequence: TGTGCCAGCTCACCTTCTCGTCAGGACACCGGGGAGCTGTTTTTT.

CDR3 nucleotide sequence: TGTGCTAGTGGTTTGGATCCAGCAATAACTCATCAGCCCCAGCATTTT. Amino acid sequence: CASGLDPAITHQPQHF. This chain uses TRBV12-5 with TRBJ1-5; D is unclear. The germline V and J ends were trimmed by 1 base and 5 bases, with 15 bases remaining between them. CDR3 size: 16 residues. Germline V gene lookup returns CDR1 LGHNT and CDR2 FRNRAP.

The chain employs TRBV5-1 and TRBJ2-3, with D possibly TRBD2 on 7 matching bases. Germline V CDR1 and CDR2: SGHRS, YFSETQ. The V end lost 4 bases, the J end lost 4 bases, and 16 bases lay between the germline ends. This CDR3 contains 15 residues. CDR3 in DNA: TGCGCCAGCAGCCTCTCTCCCGGGGGGCCAGATACGCAGTATTTT. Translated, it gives CASSLSPGGPDTQYF.

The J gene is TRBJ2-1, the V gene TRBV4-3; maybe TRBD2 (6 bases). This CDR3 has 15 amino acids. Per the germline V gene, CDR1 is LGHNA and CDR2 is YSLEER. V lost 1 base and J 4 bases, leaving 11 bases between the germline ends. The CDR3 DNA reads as TGCGCCAGCAGCCAAGGAGGCGGGGATTACAATGAGCAGTTCTTC. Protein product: CASSQGGGDYNEQFF.